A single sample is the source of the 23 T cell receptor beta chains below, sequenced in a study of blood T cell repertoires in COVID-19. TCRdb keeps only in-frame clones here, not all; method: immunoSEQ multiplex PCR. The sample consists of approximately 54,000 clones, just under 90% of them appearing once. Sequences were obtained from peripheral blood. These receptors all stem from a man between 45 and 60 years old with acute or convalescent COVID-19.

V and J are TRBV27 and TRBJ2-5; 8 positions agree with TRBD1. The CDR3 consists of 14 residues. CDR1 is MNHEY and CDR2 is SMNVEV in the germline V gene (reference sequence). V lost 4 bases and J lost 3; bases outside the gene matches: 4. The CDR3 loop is CASSWDRKKETQYF. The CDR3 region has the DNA TGTGCCAGCAGTTGGGACAGGAAGAAAGAGACCCAGTACTTC.

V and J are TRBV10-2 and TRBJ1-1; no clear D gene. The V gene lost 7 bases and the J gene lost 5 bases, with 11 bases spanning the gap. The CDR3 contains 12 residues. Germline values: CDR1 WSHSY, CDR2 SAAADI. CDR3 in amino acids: CASKFRETEAFF. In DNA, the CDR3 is TGCGCCAGCAAGTTCCGGGAGACTGAAGCTTTCTTT.

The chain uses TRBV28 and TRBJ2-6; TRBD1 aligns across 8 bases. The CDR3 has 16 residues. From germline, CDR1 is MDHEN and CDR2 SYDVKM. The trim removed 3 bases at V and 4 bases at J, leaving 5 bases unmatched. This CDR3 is CASSFQGAPGANVLTF. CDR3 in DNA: TGTGCCAGCAGTTTTCAGGGGGCGCCCGGGGCCAACGTCCTGACTTTC. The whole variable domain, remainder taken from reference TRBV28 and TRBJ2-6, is DVKVTQSSRYLVKRTGEKVFLECVQDMDHENMFWYRQDPGLGLRLIYFSYDVKMKEKGDIPEGYSVSREKKERFSLILESASTNQTSMYLCASSFQGAPGANVLTFGAGSRLTVL.

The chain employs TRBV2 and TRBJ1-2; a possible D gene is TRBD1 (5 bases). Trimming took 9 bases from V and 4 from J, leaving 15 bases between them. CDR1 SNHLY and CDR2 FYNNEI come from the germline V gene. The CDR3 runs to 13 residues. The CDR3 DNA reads TGTGCCAGTGGATTAACAGGCGGCTATGGCTACACCTTC. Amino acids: CASGLTGGYGYTF.

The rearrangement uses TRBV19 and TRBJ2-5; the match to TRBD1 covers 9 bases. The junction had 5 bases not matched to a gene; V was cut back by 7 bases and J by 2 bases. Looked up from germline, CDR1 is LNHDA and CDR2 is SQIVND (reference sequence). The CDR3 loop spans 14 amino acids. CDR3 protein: CASNKGQGQETQYF. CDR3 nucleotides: TGTGCCAGTAATAAGGGACAGGGTCAAGAGACCCAGTACTTC.

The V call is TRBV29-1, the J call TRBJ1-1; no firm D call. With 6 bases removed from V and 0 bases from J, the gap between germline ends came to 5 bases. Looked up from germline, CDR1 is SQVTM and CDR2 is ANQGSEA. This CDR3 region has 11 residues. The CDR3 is CSVLVNTEAFF. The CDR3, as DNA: TGCAGCGTACTAGTGAACACTGAAGCTTTCTTT.

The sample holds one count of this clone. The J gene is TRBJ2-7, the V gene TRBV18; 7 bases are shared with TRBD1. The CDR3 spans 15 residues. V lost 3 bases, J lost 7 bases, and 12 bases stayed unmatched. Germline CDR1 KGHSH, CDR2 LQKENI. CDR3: CASSPVQGILREQYF. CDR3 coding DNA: TGTGCCAGCTCACCGGTACAGGGGATTCTACGTGAGCAGTACTTC.

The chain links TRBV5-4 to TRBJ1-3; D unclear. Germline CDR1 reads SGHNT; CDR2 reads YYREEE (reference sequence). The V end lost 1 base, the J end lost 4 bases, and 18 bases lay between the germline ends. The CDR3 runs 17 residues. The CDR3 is CASSLFRPPFGGNTIYF. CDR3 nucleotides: TGTGCCAGCAGCTTGTTCAGGCCGCCGTTTGGCGGAAACACCATATATTTT.

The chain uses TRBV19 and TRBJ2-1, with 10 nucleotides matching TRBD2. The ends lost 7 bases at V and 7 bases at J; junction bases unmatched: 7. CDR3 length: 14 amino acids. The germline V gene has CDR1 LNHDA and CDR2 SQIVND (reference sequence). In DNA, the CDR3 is TGTGCCAGTATGGTGGCTAGCGGGAGTAATGAGCAGTTCTTC. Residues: CASMVASGSNEQFF.

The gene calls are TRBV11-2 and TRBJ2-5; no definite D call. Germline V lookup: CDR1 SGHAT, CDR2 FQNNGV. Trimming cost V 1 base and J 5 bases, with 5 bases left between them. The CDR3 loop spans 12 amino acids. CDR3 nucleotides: TGTGCCAGCAGCTTAGGTGAGGAGACCCAGTACTTC. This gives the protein CASSLGEETQYF.

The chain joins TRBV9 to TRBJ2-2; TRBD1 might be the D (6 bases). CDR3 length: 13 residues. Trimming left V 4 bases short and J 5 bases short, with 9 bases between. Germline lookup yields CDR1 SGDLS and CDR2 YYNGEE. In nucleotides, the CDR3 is TGTGCCAGCAGCCCACAGGGAACCGGGGAGCTGTTTTTT. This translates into CASSPQGTGELFF.

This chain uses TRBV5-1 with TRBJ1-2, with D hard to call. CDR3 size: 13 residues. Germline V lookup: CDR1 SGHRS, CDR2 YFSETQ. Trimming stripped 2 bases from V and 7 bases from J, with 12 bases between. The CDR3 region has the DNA TGCGCCAGCAGCTTTGGCAGCGGTGGTGGCTACACCTTC. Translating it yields CASSFGSGGGYTF.

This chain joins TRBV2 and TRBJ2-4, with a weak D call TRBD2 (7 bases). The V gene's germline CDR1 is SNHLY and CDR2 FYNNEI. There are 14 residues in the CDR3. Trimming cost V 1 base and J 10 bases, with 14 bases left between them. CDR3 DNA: TGTGCCAGCAGTGAAGAGGGGGGGCCAAGTATTCAGTACTTC. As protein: CASSEEGGPSIQYF.

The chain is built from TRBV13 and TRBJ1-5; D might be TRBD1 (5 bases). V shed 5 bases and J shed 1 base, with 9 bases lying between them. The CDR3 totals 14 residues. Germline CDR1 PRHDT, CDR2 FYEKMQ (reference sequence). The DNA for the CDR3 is TGTGCCAGCAGCGACGGACACAGCAATCAGCCCCAGCATTTT. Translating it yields CASSDGHSNQPQHF.

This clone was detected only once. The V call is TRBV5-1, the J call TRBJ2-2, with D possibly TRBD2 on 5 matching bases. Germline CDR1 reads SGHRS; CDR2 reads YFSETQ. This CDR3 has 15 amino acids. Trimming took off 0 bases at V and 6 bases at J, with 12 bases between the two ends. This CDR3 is CASSLDLAMAGELFF. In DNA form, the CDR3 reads TGCGCCAGCAGCTTGGACCTAGCTATGGCCGGGGAGCTGTTTTTT.

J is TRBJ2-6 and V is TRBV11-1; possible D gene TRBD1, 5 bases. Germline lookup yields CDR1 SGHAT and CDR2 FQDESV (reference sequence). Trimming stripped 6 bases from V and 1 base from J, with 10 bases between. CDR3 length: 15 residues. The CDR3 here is CASSQGFSGANVLTF. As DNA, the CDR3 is TGTGCCAGCAGTCAGGGCTTTTCTGGGGCCAACGTCCTGACTTTC.

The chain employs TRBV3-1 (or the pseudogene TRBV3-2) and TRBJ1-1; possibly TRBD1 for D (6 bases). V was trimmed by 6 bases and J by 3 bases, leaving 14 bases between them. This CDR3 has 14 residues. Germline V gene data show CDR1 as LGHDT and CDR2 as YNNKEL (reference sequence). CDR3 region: CASRRNREHTEAFF. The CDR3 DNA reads TGTGCCAGCAGGCGCAACAGGGAACACACTGAAGCTTTCTTT.

In DNA, the CDR3 is TGTGCCAGCAGCTTAAGTGGGACAAGTCACAATGAGCAGTTCTTC. Amino acid sequence: CASSLSGTSHNEQFF. The chain employs TRBV13 and TRBJ2-1; TRBD1 is a possible D gene (6 bases). The CDR3 is 15 amino acids. The V end was cut by 2 bases, the J end by 5 bases, with 13 bases between. Looked up from germline, CDR1 is PRHDT and CDR2 is FYEKMQ (reference sequence).

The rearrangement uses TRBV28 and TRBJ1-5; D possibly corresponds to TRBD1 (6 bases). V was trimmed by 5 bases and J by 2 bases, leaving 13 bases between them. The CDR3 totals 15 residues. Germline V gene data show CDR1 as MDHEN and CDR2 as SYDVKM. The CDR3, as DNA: TGTGCCAGCAGTATAACAGGGCTCGGCAATCAGCCCCAGCATTTT. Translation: CASSITGLGNQPQHF. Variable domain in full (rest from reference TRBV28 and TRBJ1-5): DVKVTQSSRYLVKRTGEKVFLECVQDMDHENMFWYRQDPGLGLRLIYFSYDVKMKEKGDIPEGYSVSREKKERFSLILESASTNQTSMYLCASSITGLGNQPQHFGDGTRLSIL.

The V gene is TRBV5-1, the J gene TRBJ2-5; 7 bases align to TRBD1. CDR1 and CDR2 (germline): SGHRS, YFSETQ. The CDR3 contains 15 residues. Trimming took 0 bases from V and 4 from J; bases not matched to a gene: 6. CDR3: CASSLGGGAGETQYF. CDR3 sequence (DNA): TGCGCCAGCAGCTTGGGAGGGGGCGCAGGAGAGACCCAGTACTTC. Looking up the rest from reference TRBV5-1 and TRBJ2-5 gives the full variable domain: KAGVTQTPRYLIKTRGQQVTLSCSPISGHRSVSWYQQTPGQGLQFLFEYFSETQRNKGNFPGRFSGRQFSNSRSEMNVSTLELGDSALYLCASSLGGGAGETQYFGPGTRLLVL.

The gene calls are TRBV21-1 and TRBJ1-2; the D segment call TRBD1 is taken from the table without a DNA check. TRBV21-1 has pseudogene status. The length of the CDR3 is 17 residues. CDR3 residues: CASSLQRGRQNPYGYTF. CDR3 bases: TGTGCCAGCAGCCTCCAAAGGGGTCGGCAGAATCCCTATGGCTACACCTTC.

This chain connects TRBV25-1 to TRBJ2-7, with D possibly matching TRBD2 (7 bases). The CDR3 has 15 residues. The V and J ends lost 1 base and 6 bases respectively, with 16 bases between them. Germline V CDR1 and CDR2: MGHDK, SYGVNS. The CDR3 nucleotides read TGTGCCAGCAGTGAATGGGGGGCGGGAGCTCGCGAGCAGTACTTC. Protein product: CASSEWGAGAREQYF.

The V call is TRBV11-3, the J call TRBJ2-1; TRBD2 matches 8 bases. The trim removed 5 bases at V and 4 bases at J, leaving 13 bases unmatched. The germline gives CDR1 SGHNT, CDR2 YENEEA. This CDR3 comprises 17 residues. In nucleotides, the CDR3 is TGTGCCAGCAGCCTTAGGTCCGGGAGGGTACCTTACAATGAGCAGTTCTTC. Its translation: CASSLRSGRVPYNEQFF.